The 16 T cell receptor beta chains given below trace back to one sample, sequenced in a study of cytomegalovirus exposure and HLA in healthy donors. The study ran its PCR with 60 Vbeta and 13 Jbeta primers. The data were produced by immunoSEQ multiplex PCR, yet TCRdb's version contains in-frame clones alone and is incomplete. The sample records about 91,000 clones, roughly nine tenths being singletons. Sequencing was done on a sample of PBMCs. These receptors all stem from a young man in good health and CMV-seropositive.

This chain's CDR3 is CAWSPLARSIGYTF. The CDR3 DNA is TGTGCCTGGAGTCCCCTTGCCAGGTCAATTGGCTACACCTTC. The chain combines TRBV30 with TRBJ1-2; D unresolved. The length of the CDR3 is 14 residues. CDR1 GTSNPN and CDR2 SVGIG come from the germline V gene (reference sequence). Trimming stripped 2 bases from V and 7 bases from J, with 17 bases between. Full variable domain (missing parts from reference TRBV30 and TRBJ1-2): SQTIHQWPATLVQPVGSPLSLECTVEGTSNPNLYWYRQAAGRGLQLLFYSVGIGQISSEVPQNLSASRPQDRQFILSSKKLLLSDSGFYLCAWSPLARSIGYTFGSGTRLTVV.

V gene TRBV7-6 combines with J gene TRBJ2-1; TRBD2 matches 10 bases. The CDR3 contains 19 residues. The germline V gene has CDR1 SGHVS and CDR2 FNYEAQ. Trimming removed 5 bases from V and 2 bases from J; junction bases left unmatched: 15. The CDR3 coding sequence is TGTGCCAGCAGCCCACACCCCGGGACTAGCGAGATCACCTACAATGAGCAGTTCTTC. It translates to CASSPHPGTSEITYNEQFF.

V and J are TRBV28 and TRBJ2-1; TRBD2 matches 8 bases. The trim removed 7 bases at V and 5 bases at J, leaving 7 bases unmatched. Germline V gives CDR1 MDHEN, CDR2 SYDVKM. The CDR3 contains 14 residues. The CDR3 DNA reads TGTGCCAGCACCCGGGGACTAGTTCACAATGAGCAGTTCTTC. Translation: CASTRGLVHNEQFF.

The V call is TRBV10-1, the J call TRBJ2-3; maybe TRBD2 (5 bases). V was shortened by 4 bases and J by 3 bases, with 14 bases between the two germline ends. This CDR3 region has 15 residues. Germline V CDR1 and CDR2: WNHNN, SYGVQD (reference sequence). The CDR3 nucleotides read TGCGCCAGCAGTGGAGGGCCAAGTGGTACAGATACGCAGTATTTT. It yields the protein CASSGGPSGTDTQYF.

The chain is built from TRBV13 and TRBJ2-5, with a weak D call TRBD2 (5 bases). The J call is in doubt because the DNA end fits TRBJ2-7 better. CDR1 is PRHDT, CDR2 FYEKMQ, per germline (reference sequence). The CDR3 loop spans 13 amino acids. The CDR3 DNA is TGTGCCAGCAGCCCCCCCGGGGTTTACGAGCAGTACTTC. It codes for CASSPPGVYEQYF.

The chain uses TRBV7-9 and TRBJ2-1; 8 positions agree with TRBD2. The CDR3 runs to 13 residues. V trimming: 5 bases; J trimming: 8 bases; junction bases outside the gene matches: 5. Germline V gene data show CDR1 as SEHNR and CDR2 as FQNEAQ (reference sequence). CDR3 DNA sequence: TGTGCCAGCAGCGGATGGACTAGCTATGAGCAGTTCTTC. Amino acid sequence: CASSGWTSYEQFF.

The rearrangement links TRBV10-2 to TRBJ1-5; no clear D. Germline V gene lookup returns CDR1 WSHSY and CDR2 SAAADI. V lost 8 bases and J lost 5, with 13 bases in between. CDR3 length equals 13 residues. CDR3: CASSPGEDQPQHF. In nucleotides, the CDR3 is TGCGCCAGCTCGCCCGGTGAAGATCAGCCCCAGCATTTT.

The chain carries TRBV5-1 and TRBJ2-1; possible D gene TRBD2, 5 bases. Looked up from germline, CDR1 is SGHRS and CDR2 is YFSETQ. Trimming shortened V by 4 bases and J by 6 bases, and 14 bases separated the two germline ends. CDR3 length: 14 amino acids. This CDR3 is CASSLPTSGNEQFF. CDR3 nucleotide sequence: TGCGCCAGCAGCCTCCCCACCAGCGGCAATGAGCAGTTCTTC.

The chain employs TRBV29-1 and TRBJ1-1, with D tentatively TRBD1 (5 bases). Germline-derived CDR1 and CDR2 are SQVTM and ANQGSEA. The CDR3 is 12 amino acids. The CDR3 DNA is TGCCTTGGGATGGGGGGAAACACTGAAGCTTTCTTT. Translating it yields CLGMGGNTEAFF.

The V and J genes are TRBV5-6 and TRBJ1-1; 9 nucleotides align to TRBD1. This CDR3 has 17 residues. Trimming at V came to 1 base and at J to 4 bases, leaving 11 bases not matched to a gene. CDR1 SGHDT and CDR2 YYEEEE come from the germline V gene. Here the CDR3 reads CASSLYAGQGMFTEAFF. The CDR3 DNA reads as TGTGCCAGCAGCTTGTATGCAGGACAGGGGATGTTCACTGAAGCTTTCTTT.

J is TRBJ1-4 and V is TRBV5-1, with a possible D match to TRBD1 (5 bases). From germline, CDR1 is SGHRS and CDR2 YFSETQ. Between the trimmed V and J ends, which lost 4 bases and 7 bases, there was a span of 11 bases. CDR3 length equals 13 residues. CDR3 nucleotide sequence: TGCGCCAGCAGCCCCATGGGGCCTGAAAAACTGTTTTTT. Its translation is CASSPMGPEKLFF. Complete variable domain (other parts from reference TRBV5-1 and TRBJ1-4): KAGVTQTPRYLIKTRGQQVTLSCSPISGHRSVSWYQQTPGQGLQFLFEYFSETQRNKGNFPGRFSGRQFSNSRSEMNVSTLELGDSALYLCASSPMGPEKLFFGSGTQLSVL.

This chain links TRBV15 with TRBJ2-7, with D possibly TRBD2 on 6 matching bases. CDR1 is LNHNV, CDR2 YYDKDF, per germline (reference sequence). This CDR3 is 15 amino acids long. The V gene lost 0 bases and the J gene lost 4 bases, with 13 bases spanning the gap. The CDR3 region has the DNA TGTGCCACCAGCAGAGAACGACTAGTGTCTTACGAGCAGTACTTC. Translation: CATSRERLVSYEQYF.

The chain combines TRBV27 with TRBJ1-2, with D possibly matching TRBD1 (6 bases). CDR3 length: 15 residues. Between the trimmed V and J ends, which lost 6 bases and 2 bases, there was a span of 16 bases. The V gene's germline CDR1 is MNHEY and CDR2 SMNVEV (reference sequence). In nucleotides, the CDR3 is TGTGCCAGCAGCCCCAACACAGGGACCAACTATGGCTACACCTTC. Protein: CASSPNTGTNYGYTF.

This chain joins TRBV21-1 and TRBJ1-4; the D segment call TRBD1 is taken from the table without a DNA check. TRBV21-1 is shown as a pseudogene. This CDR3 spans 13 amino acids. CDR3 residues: CASFPIRSEKLFF. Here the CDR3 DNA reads TGTGCCAGTTTTCCCATCCGCAGTGAAAAACTGTTTTTT.

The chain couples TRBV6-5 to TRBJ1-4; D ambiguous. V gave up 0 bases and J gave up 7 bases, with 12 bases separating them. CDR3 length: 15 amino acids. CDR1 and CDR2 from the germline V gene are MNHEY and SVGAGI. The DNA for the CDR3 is TGTGCCAGCAGTTACTCGTTCCGGACTTTTGAAAAACTGTTTTTT. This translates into CASSYSFRTFEKLFF.

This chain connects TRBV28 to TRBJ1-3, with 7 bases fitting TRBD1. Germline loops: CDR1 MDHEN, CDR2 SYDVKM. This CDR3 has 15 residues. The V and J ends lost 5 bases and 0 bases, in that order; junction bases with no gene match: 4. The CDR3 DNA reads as TGTGCCAGCAGTAGGGCAGGGGGCTCTGGAAACACCATATATTTT. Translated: CASSRAGGSGNTIYF. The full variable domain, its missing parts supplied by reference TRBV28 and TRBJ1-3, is DVKVTQSSRYLVKRTGEKVFLECVQDMDHENMFWYRQDPGLGLRLIYFSYDVKMKEKGDIPEGYSVSREKKERFSLILESASTNQTSMYLCASSRAGGSGNTIYFGEGSWLTVV.